This T cell receptor (beta chain) was sequenced for a study of cytomegalovirus exposure and HLA in healthy donors. Study outcomes and limitations: Immune exposure information available was restricted to CMV serostatus. Follow-up analysis seemed to connect common viral pathogens with several of the most significant clusters identified.

Losses at the gene ends were 0 bases for V and 5 bases for J; bases not matched to a gene: 15. CDR3 size: 19 residues. Germline CDR1 and CDR2: PRHDT and FYEKMQ (reference sequence). It was with 60 Vbeta and 13 Jbeta primers that the PCR ran. In the original workflow: In a later analysis, 75 million to 85 million unique TCR beta chains included roughly 11 million shared by two or more donors. The data were produced by immunoSEQ multiplex PCR, yet TCRdb's version contains in-frame clones alone and is incomplete. The V and J calls and clone size are taken from that table; D and trimming were inferred from the DNA. Of 100,000 to 150,000 clones listed, around 82% are singletons. Of note for this clone: Antigen specificity is unknown.

The chain joins TRBV13 to TRBJ2-3, with 9 nucleotides matching TRBD2. The clonotype comes from a woman between 35 and 50 years old in good health and CMV-seropositive. Sequencing was carried out using PBMCs. The CDR3 loop reads CASSLGVAGGPLGVDTQYF. In DNA, the CDR3 is TGTGCCAGCAGCTTAGGTGTCGCGGGAGGGCCGTTGGGGGTAGATACGCAGTATTTT.